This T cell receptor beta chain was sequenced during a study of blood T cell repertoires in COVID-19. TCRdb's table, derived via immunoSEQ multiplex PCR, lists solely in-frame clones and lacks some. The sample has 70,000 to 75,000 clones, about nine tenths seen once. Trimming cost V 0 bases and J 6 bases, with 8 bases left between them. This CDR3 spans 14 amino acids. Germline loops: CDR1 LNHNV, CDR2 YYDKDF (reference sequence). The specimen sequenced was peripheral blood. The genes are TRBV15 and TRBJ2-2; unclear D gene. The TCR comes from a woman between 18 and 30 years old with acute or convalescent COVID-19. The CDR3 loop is CATSRDSFSGELFF. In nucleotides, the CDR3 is TGTGCCACCAGCAGAGATAGTTTTTCCGGGGAGCTGTTTTTT.